Below, 26 T cell receptor beta chains from the same sample are listed, as sequenced in a study of human T cells and chemical hapten exposure. A single record per CDR3 protein comes from TCRdb applying MiXCR to the RACE reads. The profile shows 350,000 or so distinct CDR3 sequences, under 8% of them singletons. Time point described: patch test 1, 2 weeks after DPC sensitization. As to treatment: therapeutic diphenylcyclopropenone sensitization with weekly scalp DPC. Sequenced here: whole blood, sampled in connection with sensitization to the hapten diphenylcyclopropenone (DPC). The source is a young woman with alopecia areata. Some clones in this sample may be carry-over from other donors' samples.

This clonotype was seen a handful of times. This sequence joins TRBV4-3 and TRBJ2-3; D unresolved. Germline-derived CDR1 and CDR2 are LGHNA and YSLEER. V lost 0 bases and J 14 bases, leaving 15 bases between the germline ends. The CDR3 contains 13 residues. CDR3: CASSQEPEALLYF. Written as DNA, the CDR3 is TGCGCCAGCAGCCAAGAACCTGAAGCATTGCTGTATTTT.

The chain joins TRBV6-1 to TRBJ1-1; D call uncertain. V gave up 8 bases and J gave up 3 bases, with 7 bases separating them. Germline CDR1 is MNHNS and CDR2 is SASEGT. The CDR3 is made up of 11 amino acids. Here the CDR3 DNA reads TGTGCCAGCTTAGGATACACTGAAGCTTTCTTT. It codes for CASLGYTEAFF.

The chain combines TRBV10-3 with TRBJ1-1, with 7 bases that match TRBD1. CDR1 is ENHRY, CDR2 SYGVKD, per germline. This CDR3 contains 12 residues. The trim removed 2 bases at V and 8 bases at J, leaving 2 bases unmatched. The CDR3 DNA reads as TGTGCCATCAGTGAGGCGGACAGGGAAGCTTTCTTT. It is translated as CAISEADREAFF.

V usage is TRBV12-3 or TRBV12-4 and J usage is TRBJ1-4; tentative D call: TRBD1 (5 bases). This CDR3 contains 14 residues. V was cut by 2 bases and J by 8 bases, with 12 bases left in between. CDR3 in amino acids: CASSLNSGAEKLFF. CDR3 DNA: TGTGCCAGCAGTTTAAATAGTGGGGCCGAAAAACTGTTTTTT.

This clonotype appeared a few times. The chain employs TRBV20-1 and TRBJ2-3; D is perhaps TRBD2 (7 bases). Germline V gene lookup returns CDR1 DFQATT and CDR2 SNEGSKA (reference sequence). The CDR3 totals 15 residues. V was shortened by 0 bases and J by 4 bases, with 14 bases between the two germline ends. The CDR3 coding sequence is TGCAGTGCTAGAGATCCGTCGGGGGGCGCAGATACGCAGTATTTT. It translates to CSARDPSGGADTQYF.

This clonotype was counted many times. J is TRBJ1-3 and V is TRBV10-2; unclear D gene. The CDR3 sequence is 15 residues long. Deletions cut 3 bases from V and 0 bases from J, with 9 bases between. Germline values: CDR1 WSHSY, CDR2 SAAADI. The CDR3 spells CASSDRSFSGNTIYF. CDR3 DNA sequence: TGCGCCAGCAGTGACAGATCGTTCTCTGGAAACACCATATATTTT.

This clonotype has a count of ten or more. This rearrangement joins TRBV10-3 to TRBJ2-5; unclear D gene. CDR3 length: 13 amino acids. Trimming stripped 2 bases from V and 1 base from J, with 5 bases between. CDR1 and CDR2 (germline): ENHRY, SYGVKD. The CDR3 is CAISERTQETQYF. CDR3 nucleotides: TGTGCCATCAGTGAGCGAACCCAAGAGACCCAGTACTTC.

This chain joins TRBV6-5 and TRBJ1-3; the D gene is possibly TRBD1 (5 bases). The CDR3 is 14 residues long. Per the germline V gene, CDR1 is MNHEY and CDR2 is SVGAGI. The V gene lost 10 bases and the J gene lost 2 bases, with 15 bases spanning the gap. CDR3 sequence: CATHPEGAGNTIYF. The DNA for the CDR3 is TGTGCCACCCATCCTGAAGGGGCTGGAAACACCATATATTTT.

J is TRBJ1-4 and V is TRBV6-5; 9 nucleotides line up with TRBD1. This CDR3 has 15 amino acids. The germline V gene has CDR1 MNHEY and CDR2 SVGAGI. V shed 5 bases, J shed 3 bases, and the junction held 4 bases outside the gene matches. CDR3 DNA sequence: TGTGCCAGCAGTGACAGGGGGACAGCTAATGAAAAACTGTTTTTT. It encodes CASSDRGTANEKLFF.

The table lists this clonotype with a few counts. The chain recombines TRBV5-1 with TRBJ2-1; D is perhaps TRBD1 or TRBD2 (5 bases each). V lost 3 bases and J 4 bases, leaving 14 bases between the germline ends. Germline V lookup: CDR1 SGHRS, CDR2 YFSETQ. The CDR3 is made up of 15 amino acids. CDR3 nucleotide sequence: TGCGCCAGCAGCTCACTCGGGGCGACGTACAATGAGCAGTTCTTC. This encodes CASSSLGATYNEQFF.

This clonotype was detected ten times or more. The chain employs TRBV11-2 and TRBJ1-3; D is unclear. Germline lookup yields CDR1 SGHAT and CDR2 FQNNGV. This CDR3 comprises 16 residues. With 3 bases removed from V and 0 bases from J, the gap between germline ends came to 12 bases. CDR3 DNA sequence: TGTGCCAGCAGCTTTTTAAAGGGATTCTCTGGAAACACCATATATTTT. It codes for CASSFLKGFSGNTIYF.

This clonotype appeared a few times. V and J are TRBV6-5 and TRBJ1-6; unclear D gene. Germline values: CDR1 MNHEY, CDR2 SVGAGI. V was shortened by 2 bases and J by 9 bases, with 5 bases between the two germline ends. CDR3 length: 12 amino acids. CDR3 loop: CASSYGSSPLHF. In DNA, the CDR3 is TGTGCCAGCAGTTACGGAAGTTCACCCCTCCACTTT.

This clonotype was seen repeatedly, ten times or more. This chain uses TRBV7-2 with TRBJ2-7, with D perhaps assigned TRBD1 or TRBD2 (6 bases each). The CDR3 consists of 14 residues. V lost 1 base, J lost 2 bases, and 9 bases lay in between. Germline V lookup: CDR1 SGHTA, CDR2 FQGNSA. In nucleotides, the CDR3 is TGTGCCAGCAGCTTAGGAGGGGGGCCCTACGAGCAGTACTTC. Its translation: CASSLGGGPYEQYF.

This clonotype appeared a few times. This chain joins TRBV27 and TRBJ1-2; 8 nucleotides agree with TRBD1. The CDR3 is made up of 15 amino acids. The trim removed 2 bases at V and 4 bases at J, leaving 6 bases unmatched. CDR1 and CDR2 from the germline V gene are MNHEY and SMNVEV (reference sequence). The CDR3 DNA is TGTGCCAGCAGTTTAAGGACAGGGTTCTTCTATGGCTACACCTTC. This codes for CASSLRTGFFYGYTF.

The rearrangement joins TRBV6-5 to TRBJ2-3; TRBD2 aligns across 9 bases. The CDR3 loop spans 22 amino acids. Germline-derived CDR1 and CDR2 are MNHEY and SVGAGI. Trimming at V came to 2 bases and at J to 2 bases, leaving 23 bases not matched to a gene. CDR3 coding DNA: TGTGCCAGCAGTTACCCCCGGGAGGTTGAGCGGGGGGCTACAACCTTCACAGATACGCAGTATTTT. Its protein product is CASSYPREVERGATTFTDTQYF.

This clonotype turned up a few times. This chain connects TRBV4-3 to TRBJ2-3; TRBD2 might be the D (7 bases). CDR3 length: 19 residues. The germline V gene encodes CDR1 LGHNA and CDR2 YSLEER. V was shortened by 0 bases and J by 3 bases, with 22 bases between the two germline ends. The CDR3 is CASSQELRPAGANTDTQYF. CDR3 coding DNA: TGCGCCAGCAGCCAAGAACTCCGCCCGGCGGGGGCTAATACAGATACGCAGTATTTT.

The V gene is TRBV6-2 or TRBV6-3, the J gene TRBJ1-1; D is unresolved. Germline V CDR1 and CDR2: MNHEY, SVGEGT. The CDR3 contains 15 residues. Trimming shortened V by 0 bases and J by 0 bases, and 8 bases separated the two germline ends. The CDR3 DNA reads as TGTGCCAGCAGTTACTCGGCACTCCTGAACACTGAAGCTTTCTTT. The encoded protein is CASSYSALLNTEAFF.

In its sample, this clonotype was seen many times. V usage is TRBV20-1 and J usage is TRBJ1-4; D ambiguous. V was pared by 6 bases and J by 3 bases, with 11 bases between. Looked up from germline, CDR1 is DFQATT and CDR2 is SNEGSKA (reference sequence). The CDR3 totals 13 residues. The DNA for the CDR3 is TGCAGTGCCCCGAAAGATTCTAATGAAAAACTGTTTTTT. This codes for CSAPKDSNEKLFF.

This clonotype was picked up a small number of times. The V and J genes are TRBV4-1 and TRBJ1-2; 8 bases line up with TRBD1. This CDR3 region has 15 residues. CDR1 and CDR2 from the germline V gene are MGHRA and YSYEKL. V shed 1 base and J 3 bases; nucleotides not matched to a gene: 4. The CDR3 reads CASSQGQGADYGYTF. The CDR3 bases are TGCGCCAGCAGCCAAGGGCAGGGGGCTGACTATGGCTACACCTTC.

In this sample, this clonotype turned up many times. The V and J genes are TRBV12-3 or TRBV12-4 and TRBJ2-3; perhaps TRBD1 as D (6 bases). The CDR3 has 14 residues. Trimming stripped 6 bases from V and 0 bases from J, with 10 bases between. The CDR3 nucleotides are TGTGCCAGCAGCTACACAGGGAGCACAGATACGCAGTATTTT. This codes for CASSYTGSTDTQYF.

The chain employs TRBV4-2 and TRBJ1-5, with a tentative D call TRBD1 (5 bases). Germline V gene data show CDR1 as LGHNA and CDR2 as YNFKEQ. CDR3 length: 13 amino acids. Trimming shortened V by 0 bases and J by 7 bases, and 7 bases separated the two germline ends. This CDR3 is CASSQEAGQPQHF. The CDR3 region has the DNA TGTGCCAGCAGCCAAGAAGCAGGGCAGCCCCAGCATTTT.

In this sample, this clonotype turned up many times. This chain joins TRBV5-5 and TRBJ1-3; no clear D. CDR1 is SGHKS and CDR2 is YYEKEE in the germline V gene (reference sequence). The CDR3 is 13 amino acids. V was trimmed by 2 bases and J by 4 bases, leaving 7 bases between them. The CDR3 is CASSFMEGNTIYF. The CDR3 DNA follows: TGTGCCAGCAGCTTCATGGAGGGAAACACCATATATTTT.

This clonotype was seen a handful of times. The J gene is TRBJ1-1, the V gene TRBV7-9; D is unresolved. From germline, CDR1 is SEHNR and CDR2 FQNEAQ (reference sequence). The V end lost 2 bases, the J end lost 6 bases, and 10 bases lay between the germline ends. The CDR3 has 13 residues. CDR3 nucleotides: TGTGCCAGCAGCTTAAATAGGAGCCCTGAAGCTTTCTTT. Translation gives CASSLNRSPEAFF. The full variable domain, rest sourced from reference TRBV7-9 and TRBJ1-1, is DTGVSQNPRHKITKRGQNVTFRCDPISEHNRLYWYRQTLGQGPEFLTYFQNEAQLEKSRLLSDRFSAERPKGSFSTLEIQRTEQGDSAMYLCASSLNRSPEAFFGQGTRLTVV.

In DNA form, the CDR3 reads TGCAGCGTTGAAGGGGGGTTAAGAAGCGCAGATACGCAGTATTTT. The encoded protein is CSVEGGLRSADTQYF. The chain joins TRBV29-1 to TRBJ2-3, with D perhaps matching TRBD1 or TRBD2 (5 bases each). Trimming pared 1 base from V and 4 bases from J, leaving 15 bases between. The CDR3 length is 15 residues. The germline V gene has CDR1 SQVTM and CDR2 ANQGSEA.

The DNA of the CDR3 is TGTGCCAGCAGCGTCGGAGGCGGGGGGTACAATGAGCAGTTCTTC. Its translation is CASSVGGGGYNEQFF. The rearrangement joins TRBV9 to TRBJ2-1; 8 nucleotides align to TRBD2. The ends lost 2 bases at V and 4 bases at J; junction bases unmatched: 5. The germline CDR1 and CDR2 sequences are SGDLS and YYNGEE. The CDR3 spans 15 residues. Looking up the rest from reference TRBV9 and TRBJ2-1 gives the full variable domain: DSGVTQTPKHLITATGQRVTLRCSPRSGDLSVYWYQQSLDQGLQFLIQYYNGEERAKGNILERFSAQQFPDLHSELNLSSLELGDSALYFCASSVGGGGYNEQFFGPGTRLTVL.

This clonotype occurred a few times. The chain links TRBV5-1 to TRBJ2-2; TRBD2 agrees at 8 bases. The CDR3 spans 15 residues. Trimming cost V 3 bases and J 4 bases; bases outside gene matches: 5. Germline CDR1 reads SGHRS; CDR2 reads YFSETQ. The CDR3 region has the DNA TGCGCCAGCAGCTCGGGACTAGTAGGCACCGGGGAGCTGTTTTTT. This encodes CASSSGLVGTGELFF.